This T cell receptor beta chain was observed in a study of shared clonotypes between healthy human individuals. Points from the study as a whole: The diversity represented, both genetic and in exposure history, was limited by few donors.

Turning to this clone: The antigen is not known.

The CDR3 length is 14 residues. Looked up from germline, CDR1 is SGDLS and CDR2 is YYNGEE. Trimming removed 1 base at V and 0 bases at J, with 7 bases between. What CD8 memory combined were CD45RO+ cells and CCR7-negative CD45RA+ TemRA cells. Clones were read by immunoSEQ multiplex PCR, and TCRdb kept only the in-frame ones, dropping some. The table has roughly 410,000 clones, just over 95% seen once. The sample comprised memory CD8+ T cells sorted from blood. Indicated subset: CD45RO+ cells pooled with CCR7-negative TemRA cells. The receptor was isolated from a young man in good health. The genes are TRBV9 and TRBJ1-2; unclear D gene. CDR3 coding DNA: TGTGCCAGCAGCGTAAGACACACTAACTATGGCTACACCTTC. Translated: CASSVRHTNYGYTF.